This T cell receptor beta chain was obtained from a study of T cell responses to AZD1222 COVID-19 vaccine. Study results and caveats: It was only 6 or 7 AZD1222 recipients who were seropositive at baseline. Nearly half of the spike-specific TCRs reportedly recognize variant regions that carry no mutations.

This clone appeared a single time. What it recognizes is unknown. In germline, CDR1 is MDHEN, CDR2 SYDVKM. The CDR3 contains 12 residues. Trimming cost V 8 bases and J 8 bases, with 13 bases left between them. Data came from immunoSEQ multiplex PCR; TCRdb stores just in-frame clones and leaves some out. This sample yields approximately 110,000 clones, of which 87% are seen a single time; around 2.3% belongs to the top ten. It was second doses at about 4 or about 12 weeks that were pooled. V and J are TRBV28 and TRBJ2-1; maybe TRBD2 (5 bases). The sequenced sample was peripheral blood, obtained 28 days after the second AZD1222 dose. This TCR was sampled from an adult who received the AZD1222 COVID-19 vaccine. The CDR3 protein is CASRITRDEQFF. In DNA form, the CDR3 reads TGTGCCAGCCGCATTACGAGGGATGAGCAGTTCTTC. The variable domain in full, with the rest retrieved from reference TRBV28 and TRBJ2-1, is DVKVTQSSRYLVKRTGEKVFLECVQDMDHENMFWYRQDPGLGLRLIYFSYDVKMKEKGDIPEGYSVSREKKERFSLILESASTNQTSMYLCASRITRDEQFFGPGTRLTVL.